These 9 T cell receptor beta chains were all obtained from the same sample, sequenced in a study of blood T cell repertoires in COVID-19. Assay used: immunoSEQ multiplex PCR; TCRdb lists only in-frame clones, some missing. The data show 130,000 or so clones, about nine tenths seen once. Material: peripheral blood. The receptors were sampled from a woman aged 70-85 years with COVID-19, enrolled during active disease.

This chain connects TRBV9 to TRBJ2-2; 7 bases line up with TRBD1. CDR3 length: 15 residues. V shed 3 bases and J 0 bases; nucleotides not matched to a gene: 2. The germline gives CDR1 SGDLS, CDR2 YYNGEE. This CDR3 is CASSAGTANTGELFF. In nucleotides, the CDR3 is TGTGCCAGCAGCGCCGGGACAGCGAACACCGGGGAGCTGTTTTTT.

The chain carries TRBV15 and TRBJ1-4; 9 bases line up with TRBD1. The germline gives CDR1 LNHNV, CDR2 YYDKDF (reference sequence). CDR3 length equals 16 residues. The V gene end was trimmed by 2 bases and the J gene end by 8 bases; junction bases not matched to a gene: 9. CDR3 in DNA: TGTGCCACCAGCAGAATGGGACAGGGAGCGGCGGAAAAACTGTTTTTT. Residues: CATSRMGQGAAEKLFF.

The chain joins TRBV9 to TRBJ2-1; 7 bases are shared with TRBD2. Unmatched junction bases numbered 7, after V lost 0 bases and J lost 7 bases. The CDR3 covers 15 residues. In germline, CDR1 is SGDLS, CDR2 YYNGEE. The CDR3 spells CASSVVSGGGNEQFF. The CDR3, as DNA: TGTGCCAGCAGCGTAGTATCCGGGGGAGGGAATGAGCAGTTCTTC.

CDR3 coding DNA: TGTGCCAGCAGTTTATCAGGCGGGAAAAGCTCCTACGAGCAGTACTTC. Protein sequence: CASSLSGGKSSYEQYF. The V gene is TRBV27, the J gene TRBJ2-7; tentatively, D is TRBD2 (6 bases). CDR3 length equals 16 residues. V was shortened by 0 bases and J by 0 bases, with 12 bases between the two germline ends. The germline CDR1 and CDR2 sequences are MNHEY and SMNVEV (reference sequence).

The chain uses TRBV18 and TRBJ2-6; D might be TRBD2 (5 bases). V was shortened by 3 bases and J by 0 bases, with 15 bases between the two germline ends. Germline CDR1 KGHSH, CDR2 LQKENI. The CDR3 runs 18 residues. The CDR3 sequence: CASSPLRSRDSGANVLTF. Written as DNA, the CDR3 is TGTGCCAGCTCACCTCTCAGATCCCGGGACTCTGGGGCCAACGTCCTGACTTTC.

The chain joins TRBV2 to TRBJ2-5; possible D gene TRBD1, 5 bases. The germline V gene encodes CDR1 SNHLY and CDR2 FYNNEI. V was trimmed by 9 bases and J by 0 bases, leaving 14 bases between them. The CDR3 has 14 residues. CDR3 amino acids: CARELRVNQETQYF. The CDR3 DNA reads as TGTGCCAGAGAGCTCAGGGTTAACCAAGAGACCCAGTACTTC. The full variable domain, with the rest looked up from reference TRBV2 and TRBJ2-5, is EPEVTQTPSHQVTQMGQEVILRCVPISNHLYFYWYRQILGQKVEFLVSFYNNEISEKSEIFDDQFSVERPDGSNFTLKIRSTKLEDSAMYFCARELRVNQETQYFGPGTRLLVL.

In this sample, this clone turned up once. The rearrangement joins TRBV6-6 to TRBJ2-2, with D perhaps TRBD2 (7 bases). CDR3 length: 15 amino acids. V was shortened by 11 bases and J by 2 bases, with 18 bases between the two germline ends. CDR1 is MNHNY and CDR2 is SVGAGI in the germline V gene (reference sequence). CDR3: CAASRGGLNTGELFF. DNA for the CDR3: TGTGCCGCCTCAAGGGGGGGGTTAAACACCGGGGAGCTGTTTTTT.

The V and J genes are TRBV3-1 (or the pseudogene TRBV3-2) and TRBJ2-7, with 7 bases identical to TRBD2. This CDR3 has 15 residues. Trimming took 1 base from V and 2 from J; bases not matched to a gene: 5. Germline CDR1 reads LGHDT; CDR2 reads YNNKEL (reference sequence). The chain's CDR3 is CASSQGNGGTYEQYF. The CDR3 region has the DNA TGTGCCAGCAGCCAAGGCAACGGGGGGACCTACGAGCAGTACTTC.

The chain joins TRBV18 to TRBJ1-1, with 7 positions matching TRBD1. The CDR3 extends over 14 amino acids. Germline values: CDR1 KGHSH, CDR2 LQKENI. Trimming removed 3 bases from V and 11 bases from J; junction bases left unmatched: 12. The CDR3 DNA follows: TGTGCCAGCTCACCCGCCGGGACAGCCCCAATGGCTTTCTTT. As protein: CASSPAGTAPMAFF.